This TCR beta chain was observed in a study of blood T cell repertoires in COVID-19. Study background: From T cells, B-cell-depleted T cells, or PBMCs came the material, which was cDNA or gDNA.

In the study's own analysis: How many nucleated cells were present was estimated from reference gene primer amplification. Profiled with immunoSEQ multiplex PCR; TCRdb holds only in-frame clones, not every one. For V, J and clone size, that table is used; D and trimming come from the DNA. Found here are approximately 170,000 clones, approximately 86% of them singletons; the top ten hold roughly 10%. The CDR3 runs 14 residues. Germline loops: CDR1 SGHAT, CDR2 FQNNGV. Trimming removed 5 bases from V and 4 bases from J, with 14 bases in between. V usage is TRBV11-2 and J usage is TRBJ1-1; D remains unclear. This sequence was found in a woman of 80 years or more with active or convalescent COVID-19. Sequencing was carried out using peripheral blood. The CDR3 here is CASSPETRSTEAFF. CDR3 sequence (DNA): TGTGCCAGCAGCCCTGAAACTCGGAGCACTGAAGCTTTCTTT. Complete variable domain (other parts from reference TRBV11-2 and TRBJ1-1): EAGVAQSPRYKIIEKRQSVAFWCNPISGHATLYWYQQILGQGPKLLIQFQNNGVVDDSQLPKDRFSAERLKGVDSTLKIQPAKLEDSAVYLCASSPETRSTEAFFGQGTRLTVV.